A selection of T cell receptor beta chains follows, all from one sample in a study of cytomegalovirus exposure and HLA in healthy donors. Sequenced by immunoSEQ multiplex PCR; TCRdb stores in-frame clones only, minus some. The table shows under 250,000 clones, with around 76% occurring only once. The sample consisted of PBMCs. All receptors come from a man in his late teens or twenties in good health and CMV-seronegative. Each CDR3 is given with its conserved first and last residue. The D gene is left open where the match is weak. Clone size is stated in some rows and not others, as once, few, many or a class when expanded.

TRBJ2-3	-	few	TRBV7-8	CASSQYSDTQYF	TGTGCCAGCAGCCAATACTCAGATACGCAGTATTTT
TRBJ1-1	-	once	TRBV29-1	CSGGQPTEAFF	TGCAGCGGCGGACAGCCGACTGAAGCTTTCTTT
TRBJ2-3	-	-	TRBV18	CASSPDVQGRDTQYF	TGTGCCAGCTCACCCGACGTGCAGGGAAGAGATACGCAGTATTTT
TRBJ2-2	TRBD2	-	TRBV25-1	CASSPLAGNTGELFF	TGTGCCAGCAGCCCTCTAGCGGGGAACACCGGGGAGCTGTTTTTT
TRBJ2-7	-	-	TRBV11-2	CASSQTQEYYEQYF	TGTGCCAGCAGCCAAACGCAGGAATACTACGAGCAGTACTTC
TRBJ2-2	-	-	TRBV11-3	CASSLDGGRRAGELFF	TGTGCCAGCAGCTTAGATGGAGGGCGTCGCGCCGGGGAGCTGTTTTTT
TRBJ1-4	-	-	TRBV5-1	CASSPKPQTATNEKLFF	TGCGCCAGCAGCCCAAAACCGCAGACAGCAACTAATGAAAAACTGTTTTTT
TRBJ1-2	-	few	TRBV7-3	CASSLRTDGYGYTF	TGTGCCAGCAGCTTAAGGACAGACGGATATGGCTACACCTTC
TRBJ2-1	-	-	TRBV7-3	CASSLMPAYNEQFF	TGTGCCAGCAGCTTAATGCCAGCCTACAATGAGCAGTTCTTC
TRBJ2-2	TRBD2	-	TRBV5-1	CASSGGGGFDGELFF	TGCGCCAGCAGCGGCGGGGGAGGATTTGACGGGGAGCTGTTTTTT
TRBJ2-5	TRBD1	-	TRBV7-3	CASSLMGGRQGEQYF	TGTGCCAGCAGCTTAATGGGCGGGCGACAGGGTGAGCAGTACTTC
TRBJ1-1	-	-	TRBV7-3	CASSLMRNTEAFF	TGTGCCAGCAGCTTAATGAGGAACACTGAAGCTTTCTTT
TRBJ2-1	-	-	TRBV6-5	CASSYSRVAPYNEQFF	TGTGCCAGCAGTTACTCGCGGGTAGCGCCGTACAATGAGCAGTTCTTC
TRBJ2-1	TRBD1	few	TRBV7-3	CASSPGTGSSHEQFF	TGTGCCAGCAGCCCCGGGACAGGGTCGTCGCATGAGCAGTTCTTC
TRBJ2-7	-	-	TRBV6-5	CASSEEDPYEQYF	TGTGCCAGCAGTGAGGAGGACCCCTACGAGCAGTACTTC
TRBJ2-3	TRBD2	once	TRBV28	CASSPQREGTDTQYF	TGTGCCAGCAGTCCCCAGCGGGAGGGGACAGATACGCAGTATTTT
TRBJ2-2	-	-	TRBV19	CASSIVGWSGTGELFF	TGTGCCAGTAGTATCGTCGGGTGGTCGGGCACCGGGGAGCTGTTTTTT
TRBJ2-1	TRBD1	-	TRBV11-3	CASSPYPGQGVGEQFF	TGTGCCAGCAGCCCTTATCCGGGACAGGGTGTTGGTGAGCAGTTCTTC
TRBJ2-7	-	-	TRBV9	CASSATGGGGPVYEQYF	TGTGCCAGCAGCGCCACCGGGGGTGGCGGGCCCGTCTACGAGCAGTACTTC
TRBJ2-3	TRBD2	-	TRBV7-8	CASSFPVGLAGRSTDTQYF	TGTGCCAGCAGCTTCCCAGTGGGACTAGCGGGTCGAAGCACAGATACGCAGTATTTT
TRBJ1-1	TRBD1	-	TRBV30	CAWLGQGSEAFF	TGTGCCTGGTTGGGACAGGGGTCTGAAGCTTTCTTT
TRBJ1-1	-	few	TRBV7-3	CASRLDRENEAFF	TGTGCCAGCAGACTCGACCGGGAGAATGAAGCTTTCTTT
TRBJ2-5	-	-	TRBV28	CASRGGTGNQETQYF	TGTGCCAGCAGGGGAGGGACAGGCAATCAAGAGACCCAGTACTTC
TRBJ1-4	TRBD1	-	TRBV6-1	CASRAGTGANEKLFF	TGTGCCAGCAGGGCAGGGACAGGGGCTAATGAAAAACTGTTTTTT
TRBJ2-7	-	-	TRBV7-3	CASSLNSAGRHYEQYF	TGTGCCAGCAGCCTGAACTCGGCGGGGCGCCACTACGAGCAGTACTTC
TRBJ2-7	TRBD1	few	TRBV29-1	CSVEGTGFYEQYF	TGCAGCGTTGAAGGGACAGGGTTCTACGAGCAGTACTTC
TRBJ2-3	-	-	TRBV30	CAWSLTDTQYF	TGTGCCTGGAGCCTCACAGATACGCAGTATTTT
TRBJ2-7	TRBD2	-	TRBV7-2	CASSLTPGLGPEQYF	TGTGCCAGCAGCTTAACCCCGGGACTAGGGCCCGAGCAGTACTTC
TRBJ2-1	TRBD2	-	TRBV7-9	CASTHGSGRVIEQFF	TGTGCCAGCACCCACGGGAGCGGGAGGGTTATTGAGCAGTTCTTC
TRBJ2-1	-	few	TRBV19	CASSITTSYNEQFF	TGTGCCAGTAGTATAACTACGTCTTACAATGAGCAGTTCTTC
TRBJ2-1	-	-	TRBV7-2	CASSDFRSEQFF	TGTGCCAGCAGCGACTTTCGTAGTGAGCAGTTCTTC
TRBJ2-2	-	-	TRBV2	CASREHSGGELFF	TGTGCCAGCAGAGAGCATTCTGGTGGGGAGCTGTTTTTT
TRBJ2-2	TRBD2	-	TRBV7-9	CASRSGLAGGRNTGELFF	TGTGCCAGCAGGTCGGGACTAGCGGGAGGAAGGAACACCGGGGAGCTGTTTTTT
TRBJ2-2	TRBD2	-	TRBV2	CASRTSGSVTGELFF	TGTGCCAGCAGGACTAGCGGGAGTGTCACCGGGGAGCTGTTTTTT
TRBJ1-1	-	-	TRBV6-1	CAGGRHTNTEAFF	TGTGCCGGCGGGAGACACACGAACACTGAAGCTTTCTTT
TRBJ2-1	-	once	TRBV7-2	CASSPGLPSNEQFF	TGTGCCAGCAGCCCAGGACTCCCTAGCAATGAGCAGTTCTTC
TRBJ1-5	TRBD1	-	TRBV30	CAWTSGQGARQPQHF	TGTGCCTGGACCTCCGGACAGGGGGCGCGGCAGCCCCAGCATTTT